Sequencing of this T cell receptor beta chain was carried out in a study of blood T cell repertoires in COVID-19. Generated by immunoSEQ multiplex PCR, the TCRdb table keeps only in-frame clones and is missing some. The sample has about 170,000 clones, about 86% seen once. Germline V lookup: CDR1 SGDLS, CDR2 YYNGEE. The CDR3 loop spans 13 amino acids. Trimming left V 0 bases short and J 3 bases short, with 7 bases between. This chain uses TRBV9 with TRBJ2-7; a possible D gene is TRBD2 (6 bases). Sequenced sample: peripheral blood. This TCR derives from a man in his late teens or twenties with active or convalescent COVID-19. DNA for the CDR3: TGTGCCAGCAGCGTAGGGGGGGTCTACGAGCAGTACTTC. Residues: CASSVGGVYEQYF.